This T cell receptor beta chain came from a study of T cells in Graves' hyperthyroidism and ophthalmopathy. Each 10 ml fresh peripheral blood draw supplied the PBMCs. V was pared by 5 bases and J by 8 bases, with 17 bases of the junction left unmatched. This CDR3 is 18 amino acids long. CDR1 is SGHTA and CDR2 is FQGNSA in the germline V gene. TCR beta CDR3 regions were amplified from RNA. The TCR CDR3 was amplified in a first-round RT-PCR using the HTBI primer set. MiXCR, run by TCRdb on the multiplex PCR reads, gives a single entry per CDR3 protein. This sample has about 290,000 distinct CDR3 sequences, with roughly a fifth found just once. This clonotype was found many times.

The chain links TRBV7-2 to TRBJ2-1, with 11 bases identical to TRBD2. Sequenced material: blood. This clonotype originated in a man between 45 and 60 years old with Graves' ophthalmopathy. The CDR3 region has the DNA TGTGCCAGCAGCCGTTCACTTGTAGCGGGAGGGCCCTCGGATGAGCAGTTCTTC. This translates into CASSRSLVAGGPSDEQFF.